The clone carrying this T cell receptor (beta chain) was found once. Its antigen is as yet unknown. Unmatched junction bases numbered 2, after V lost 2 bases and J lost 2 bases. The CDR3 contains 14 residues. Germline V lookup: CDR1 SNHLY, CDR2 FYNNEI. The study ran its PCR with 60 Vbeta and 13 Jbeta primers. Clones were read by immunoSEQ multiplex PCR, and TCRdb kept only the in-frame ones, dropping some. The sample lists 35,000 to 55,000 clones, 60% to 70% occurring once. The sample is drawn from a study of cytomegalovirus exposure and HLA in healthy donors. Study-level findings and limits: Data from an earlier analysis indicated that most TCR beta V segments were productive either about 87% or about 30% of the time. A later analysis showed HLA-associated TCR beta chains outstripping equally common others in clonal expansion.

Sequencing used PBMCs. This chain connects TRBV2 to TRBJ2-7; TRBD1 matches at 8 bases. The TCR sequence derives from a man aged 60-69 years in good health and CMV-seropositive. This chain's CDR3 is CASSERTGPYEQYF. CDR3 nucleotide sequence: TGTGCCAGCAGTGAAAGGACAGGGCCCTACGAGCAGTACTTC.